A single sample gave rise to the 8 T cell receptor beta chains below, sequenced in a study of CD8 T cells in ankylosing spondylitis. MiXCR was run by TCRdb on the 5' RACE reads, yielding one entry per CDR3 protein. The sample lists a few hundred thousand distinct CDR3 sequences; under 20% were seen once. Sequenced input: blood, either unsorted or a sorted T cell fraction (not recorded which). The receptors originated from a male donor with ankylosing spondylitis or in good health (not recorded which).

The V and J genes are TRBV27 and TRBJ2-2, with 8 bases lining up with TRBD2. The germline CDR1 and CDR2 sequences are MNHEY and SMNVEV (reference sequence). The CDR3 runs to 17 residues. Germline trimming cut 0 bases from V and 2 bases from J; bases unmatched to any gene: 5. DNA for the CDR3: TGTGCCAGCAGTTTATCTGTGACTAGCGTTAACACCGGGGAGCTGTTTTTT. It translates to CASSLSVTSVNTGELFF.

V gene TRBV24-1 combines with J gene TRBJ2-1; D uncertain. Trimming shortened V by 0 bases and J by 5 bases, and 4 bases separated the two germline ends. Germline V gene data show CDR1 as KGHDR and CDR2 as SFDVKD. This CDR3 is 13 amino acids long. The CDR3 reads CATSDLGDNEQFF. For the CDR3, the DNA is TGTGCCACCAGTGATTTGGGGGACAATGAGCAGTTCTTC.

The CDR3 sequence: CASSQARGLGGSTDTQYF. The CDR3 nucleotides read TGCGCCAGCAGCCAAGCCAGGGGGCTGGGCGGGAGTACAGATACGCAGTATTTT. The chain joins TRBV4-1 to TRBJ2-3; D perhaps matches TRBD1 (8 bases). Germline CDR1 is MGHRA and CDR2 is YSYEKL. CDR3 length: 18 residues. V was pared by 1 base and J by 3 bases, with 20 bases between.

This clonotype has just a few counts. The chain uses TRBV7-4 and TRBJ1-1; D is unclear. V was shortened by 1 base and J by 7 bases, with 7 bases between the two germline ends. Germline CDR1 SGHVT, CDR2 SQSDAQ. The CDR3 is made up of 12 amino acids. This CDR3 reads CASSLGTHEAFF. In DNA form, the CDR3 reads TGTGCCAGCAGCTTAGGGACCCATGAAGCTTTCTTT.

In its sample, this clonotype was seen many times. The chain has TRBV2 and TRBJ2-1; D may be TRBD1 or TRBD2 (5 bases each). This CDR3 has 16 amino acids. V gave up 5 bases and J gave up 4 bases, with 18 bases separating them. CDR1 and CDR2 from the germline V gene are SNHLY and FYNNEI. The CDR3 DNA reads TGTGCCAGCAGTTTCTTTCGGGCCGAGGGGTACAATGAGCAGTTCTTC. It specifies CASSFFRAEGYNEQFF.

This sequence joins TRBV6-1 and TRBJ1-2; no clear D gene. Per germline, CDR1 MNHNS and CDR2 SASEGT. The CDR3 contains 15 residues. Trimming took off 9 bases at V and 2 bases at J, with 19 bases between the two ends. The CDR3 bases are TGTGCCAGTATACCCCTCCAGGCCGCAAACTATGGCTACACCTTC. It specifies CASIPLQAANYGYTF.

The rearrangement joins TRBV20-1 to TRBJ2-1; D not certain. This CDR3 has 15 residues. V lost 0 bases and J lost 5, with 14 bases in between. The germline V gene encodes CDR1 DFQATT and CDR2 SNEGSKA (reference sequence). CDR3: CSARDLWSPDNEQFF. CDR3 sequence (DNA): TGCAGTGCTAGAGATCTCTGGAGTCCGGACAATGAGCAGTTCTTC.

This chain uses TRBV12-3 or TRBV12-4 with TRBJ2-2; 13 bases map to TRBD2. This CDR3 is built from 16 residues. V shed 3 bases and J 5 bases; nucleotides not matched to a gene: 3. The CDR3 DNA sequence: TGTGCCAGCAGTTTGGAGGGACTAGCGGGAACCGGGGAGCTGTTTTTT. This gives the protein CASSLEGLAGTGELFF.